One and the same sample provided the 26 T cell receptor beta chains below, sequenced in a study of human T cells and chemical hapten exposure. TCRdb recomputed calls from the RACE reads with MiXCR, one row per CDR3 protein. The sample records about 34,000 distinct CDR3 sequences, around 6.4% being singletons. Stated time point: patch test 1, 2 weeks after DPC sensitization. Documented treatment: therapeutic diphenylcyclopropenone sensitization with weekly scalp DPC. Unfractionated whole blood served as the source for total RNA extraction. The material sequenced was whole blood, taken in connection with sensitization to the hapten diphenylcyclopropenone (DPC). These receptors were obtained from a woman aged 25 to 39 with alopecia areata. Some clones in this sample may be carry-over from other donors' samples.

This clonotype showed up just a few times. The chain carries TRBV5-1 and TRBJ2-3; D is undetermined. Germline V CDR1 and CDR2: SGHRS, YFSETQ. CDR3 size: 14 residues. Trimming shortened V by 4 bases and J by 3 bases, and 12 bases separated the two germline ends. CDR3 nucleotide sequence: TGCGCCAGCAGCGACCCCGGTAAGACAGATACGCAGTATTTT. Protein: CASSDPGKTDTQYF.

This clonotype was picked up a small number of times. The chain employs TRBV19 and TRBJ2-4; possibly TRBD1 for D (5 bases). Germline assignment: CDR1 LNHDA and CDR2 SQIVND (reference sequence). The CDR3 runs to 15 residues. The V and J ends lost 3 bases and 0 bases respectively, with 9 bases between them. The CDR3 region has the DNA TGTGCCAGTAGTATTACAGGAATAGCCAAAAACATTCAGTACTTC. Its protein is CASSITGIAKNIQYF.

This chain links TRBV30 with TRBJ1-6; TRBD1 might be the D (5 bases). Looked up from germline, CDR1 is GTSNPN and CDR2 is SVGIG (reference sequence). The germline V and J ends were trimmed by 1 base and 7 bases, with 14 bases remaining between them. CDR3 length: 15 residues. The CDR3 DNA follows: TGTGCCTGGAGTGAAGGGCAGGGAAGAAATTCACCCCTCCACTTT. This gives the protein CAWSEGQGRNSPLHF.

The V gene is TRBV7-9, the J gene TRBJ1-1; D gene uncertain. V was trimmed by 9 bases and J by 1 base, leaving 6 bases between them. This CDR3 spans 11 amino acids. The germline V gene encodes CDR1 SEHNR and CDR2 FQNEAQ (reference sequence). CDR3 DNA sequence: TGTGCCAGTCAGGCGAACACTGAAGCTTTCTTT. Protein product: CASQANTEAFF.

The table lists this clonotype with a few counts. The chain couples TRBV4-1 to TRBJ2-5, with 11 bases fitting TRBD1. There are 15 residues in the CDR3. The germline V gene encodes CDR1 MGHRA and CDR2 YSYEKL. J was trimmed by 4 bases and V by 1 base; bases with no gene match: 2. CDR3 loop: CASSQAGTGGETQYF. The CDR3 DNA sequence: TGCGCCAGCAGCCAAGCTGGGACAGGGGGAGAGACCCAGTACTTC.

This clonotype has more than one count but fewer than ten. V is TRBV29-1 and J is TRBJ2-2; tentatively, D is TRBD1 (6 bases). Germline V lookup: CDR1 SQVTM, CDR2 ANQGSEA. V lost 0 bases and J 5 bases, leaving 10 bases between the germline ends. This CDR3 contains 14 residues. DNA of the CDR3: TGCAGCGTTGAAGAACAGGGACCGACCGGGGAGCTGTTTTTT. Encoded protein: CSVEEQGPTGELFF.

The rearrangement uses TRBV30 and TRBJ2-7, with D maybe TRBD1 (6 bases). The CDR3 has 13 amino acids. Germline V gives CDR1 GTSNPN, CDR2 SVGIG (reference sequence). V was cut by 8 bases and J by 0 bases, with 14 bases left in between. CDR3 in DNA: TGTGCCGCTTCCCGGGACAACTCCTACGAGCAGTACTTC. Translated: CAASRDNSYEQYF.

This clonotype was found a few times. This chain connects TRBV7-2 to TRBJ1-6, with D perhaps matching TRBD1 (6 bases). There are 15 residues in the CDR3. CDR1 SGHTA and CDR2 FQGNSA come from the germline V gene. V lost 1 base to trimming and J lost 7 bases, with 11 bases between them. The CDR3 region is CASSLGGAANSPLHF. DNA for the CDR3: TGTGCCAGCAGCTTAGGGGGGGCAGCCAATTCACCCCTCCACTTT.

The sample holds one count of this clonotype. This chain links TRBV27 with TRBJ1-5; maybe TRBD1 (5 bases). Germline CDR1 and CDR2: MNHEY and SMNVEV (reference sequence). Between the trimmed V and J ends, which lost 3 bases and 1 base, there was a span of 10 bases. CDR3 length: 15 residues. This chain's CDR3 is CASSLSRASNQPQHF. In nucleotides, the CDR3 is TGTGCCAGCAGTTTGAGCAGGGCCAGCAATCAGCCCCAGCATTTT.

The J gene is TRBJ1-5, the V gene TRBV28, with D perhaps TRBD1 (6 bases). Trimming took 4 bases from V and 5 from J, leaving 21 bases between them. The CDR3 covers 17 residues. Germline V gene data show CDR1 as MDHEN and CDR2 as SYDVKM. Here the CDR3 DNA reads TGTGCCAGCAGTTCGGTCCCACGGGGGGCAATCTATCAGCCCCAGCATTTT. It codes for CASSSVPRGAIYQPQHF.

This clonotype is labeled as medium-sized. This chain uses TRBV25-1 with TRBJ2-6, with 8 bases identical to TRBD1. V lost 6 bases to trimming and J lost 0 bases; unmatched junction nucleotides: 10. Germline V lookup: CDR1 MGHDK, CDR2 SYGVNS. This CDR3 has 18 residues. The CDR3 protein is CASSAEGQASSGANVLTF. As DNA, the CDR3 is TGTGCCAGCAGCGCGGAGGGACAGGCGAGCTCTGGGGCCAACGTCCTGACTTTC.

This clonotype was counted many times. The rearrangement links TRBV10-3 to TRBJ2-2; tentatively, D is TRBD1 (5 bases). This CDR3 region has 14 residues. Trimming removed 3 bases at V and 1 base at J, with 6 bases between. Per germline, CDR1 ENHRY and CDR2 SYGVKD. This CDR3 is CAISEGQNTGELFF. The DNA for the CDR3 is TGTGCCATCAGTGAAGGACAGAACACCGGGGAGCTGTTTTTT.

This clonotype has at least ten counts. The V call is TRBV5-5, the J call TRBJ2-7; D is undetermined. The CDR3 totals 12 residues. V dropped 4 bases and J dropped 9 bases, with 14 bases sitting between them. CDR1 is SGHKS, CDR2 YYEKEE, per germline (reference sequence). CDR3 coding DNA: TGTGCCAGCAGCGTTTCCGCTTCAGTGCAGTACTTC. As protein: CASSVSASVQYF.

The table lists this clonotype with many counts. The chain joins TRBV4-3 to TRBJ2-5, with 8 bases fitting TRBD2. Germline trimming cut 0 bases from V and 5 bases from J; bases unmatched to any gene: 5. The CDR3 sequence is 15 residues long. Germline V lookup: CDR1 LGHNA, CDR2 YSLEER. The CDR3 is CASSQERLAFETQYF. The CDR3 DNA follows: TGCGCCAGCAGCCAAGAGAGACTAGCGTTTGAGACCCAGTACTTC.

The chain is built from TRBV7-2 and TRBJ1-5, with D unclear. This CDR3 is 14 amino acids long. Germline assignment: CDR1 SGHTA and CDR2 FQGNSA. Trimming cost V 2 bases and J 7 bases, with 12 bases left between them. CDR3 bases: TGTGCCAGCAGCTTATCCCGGGGAGAGCAGCCCCAGCATTTT. This gives the protein CASSLSRGEQPQHF.

This clonotype was seen ten or more times. The J gene is TRBJ2-3, the V gene TRBV24-1, with 7 positions matching TRBD2. This CDR3 has 15 amino acids. Germline assignment: CDR1 KGHDR and CDR2 SFDVKD. The junction had 10 bases not matched to a gene; V was cut back by 9 bases and J by 2 bases. DNA for the CDR3: TGTGCCACCGGATTGAGCGGGGAGAACACAGATACGCAGTATTTT. The encoded protein is CATGLSGENTDTQYF.

This clonotype has just a few counts. CDR3 coding DNA: TGTGCCAGCAGCGAGGGACTTAACCAAGAGACCCAGTACTTC. This translates into CASSEGLNQETQYF. The chain recombines TRBV9 with TRBJ2-5; a weak D match, TRBD2 (6 bases). Trimming removed 3 bases from V and 0 bases from J, with 9 bases in between. This CDR3 region has 14 residues. CDR1 and CDR2 from the germline V gene are SGDLS and YYNGEE.

This clonotype was recorded at least ten times. This chain links TRBV2 with TRBJ2-3; D may be TRBD2 (5 bases). The CDR3 consists of 13 residues. V was trimmed by 4 bases and J by 5 bases, leaving 10 bases between them. Per germline, CDR1 SNHLY and CDR2 FYNNEI. Written as DNA, the CDR3 is TGTGCCAGCAGTGTACTAGTAAGAGATACGCAGTATTTT. This codes for CASSVLVRDTQYF. Combining the CDR3 with reference TRBV2 and TRBJ2-3 gives the whole variable domain EPEVTQTPSHQVTQMGQEVILRCVPISNHLYFYWYRQILGQKVEFLVSFYNNEISEKSEIFDDQFSVERPDGSNFTLKIRSTKLEDSAMYFCASSVLVRDTQYFGPGTRLTVL.

This clonotype was detected only a few times. The chain has TRBV4-1 and TRBJ1-1, with 9 nucleotides matching TRBD1. The junction had 7 bases not matched to a gene; V was cut back by 4 bases and J by 7 bases. The CDR3 has 14 residues. Germline CDR1 reads MGHRA; CDR2 reads YSYEKL. DNA for the CDR3: TGCGCCAGCAGCCGGGGCGGGACAGGGCTTGAAGCTTTCTTT. Translating it yields CASSRGGTGLEAFF.

This clonotype was observed many times. The chain joins TRBV30 to TRBJ2-7, with D possibly matching TRBD1 (6 bases). Trimming left V 5 bases short and J 0 bases short, with 8 bases between. CDR1 is GTSNPN, CDR2 SVGIG, per germline (reference sequence). The CDR3 totals 12 residues. Here the CDR3 reads CAWATGSYEQYF. The CDR3 DNA reads TGTGCCTGGGCGACAGGCTCCTACGAGCAGTACTTC.

This clonotype was recorded at least ten times. This chain uses TRBV28 with TRBJ1-5; a possible D gene is TRBD1 (6 bases). CDR1 and CDR2 from the germline V gene are MDHEN and SYDVKM. The CDR3 totals 14 residues. V was trimmed by 2 bases and J by 4 bases, leaving 9 bases between them. The CDR3: CASSLRTVNQPQHF. CDR3 coding DNA: TGTGCCAGCAGTTTAAGGACAGTTAATCAGCCCCAGCATTTT.

Ten or more counts support this clonotype. The V and J genes are TRBV14 and TRBJ2-7; unclear D gene. Germline V gene data show CDR1 as SGHDN and CDR2 as FVKESK. The V and J ends lost 4 bases and 10 bases respectively, with 14 bases between them. The CDR3 runs 12 residues. DNA of the CDR3: TGTGCCAGCAGCCGAGAACAAGTTCCCCAGTACTTC. As protein: CASSREQVPQYF.

The chain employs TRBV12-3 or TRBV12-4 and TRBJ2-5, with 11 bases lining up with TRBD1. The CDR3 has 16 amino acids. J gave up 5 bases and V 5 bases, and 10 bases lay outside the gene matches. The CDR3 DNA reads as TGTGCCAGCAGTGACTATCCCGGGACAGGGGGTGAGACCCAGTACTTC. It is translated as CASSDYPGTGGETQYF.

This clonotype was detected many times. The chain is built from TRBV5-1 and TRBJ1-2; D not certain. The V end lost 3 bases, the J end lost 3 bases, and 12 bases lay between the germline ends. There are 14 residues in the CDR3. CDR1 and CDR2 (germline): SGHRS, YFSETQ. The CDR3, as DNA: TGCGCCAGCAGCTCCCTCGACGGGGACTATGGCTACACCTTC. Residues: CASSSLDGDYGYTF. The whole variable domain, remainder taken from reference TRBV5-1 and TRBJ1-2, is KAGVTQTPRYLIKTRGQQVTLSCSPISGHRSVSWYQQTPGQGLQFLFEYFSETQRNKGNFPGRFSGRQFSNSRSEMNVSTLELGDSALYLCASSSLDGDYGYTFGSGTRLTVV.

This clonotype was observed a handful of times. The V and J genes are TRBV7-2 and TRBJ1-2; D is ambiguous. CDR3 size: 14 residues. The ends were cut back, 6 bases at V and 6 bases at J, with 17 bases in the middle. The germline V gene has CDR1 SGHTA and CDR2 FQGNSA. DNA for the CDR3: TGTGCCAGCAGGTTTAGCGAGGGCTTGGATGGCTACACCTTC. It specifies CASRFSEGLDGYTF.

The gene calls are TRBV7-2 and TRBJ2-3; unclear D gene. CDR1 is SGHTA and CDR2 is FQGNSA in the germline V gene. V lost 1 base and J lost 4, with 9 bases in between. The CDR3 is 14 residues long. CDR3 sequence reads: CASSLVAGSDTQYF. The CDR3 DNA reads as TGTGCCAGCAGCTTAGTTGCTGGCTCAGATACGCAGTATTTT.